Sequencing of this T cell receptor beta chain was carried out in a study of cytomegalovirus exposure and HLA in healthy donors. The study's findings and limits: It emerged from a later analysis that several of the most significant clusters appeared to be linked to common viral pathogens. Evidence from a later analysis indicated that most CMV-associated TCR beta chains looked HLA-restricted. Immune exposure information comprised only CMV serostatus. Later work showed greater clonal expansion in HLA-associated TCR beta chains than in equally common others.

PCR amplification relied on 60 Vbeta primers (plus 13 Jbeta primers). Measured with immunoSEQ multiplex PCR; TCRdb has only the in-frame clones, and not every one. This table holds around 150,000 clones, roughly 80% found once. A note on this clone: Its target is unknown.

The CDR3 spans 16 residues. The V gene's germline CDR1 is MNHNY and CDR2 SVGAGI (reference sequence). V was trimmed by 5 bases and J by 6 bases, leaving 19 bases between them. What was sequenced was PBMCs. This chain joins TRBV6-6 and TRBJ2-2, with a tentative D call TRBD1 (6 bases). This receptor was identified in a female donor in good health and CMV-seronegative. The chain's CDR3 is CASSQIQGINSGELFF. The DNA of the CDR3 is TGTGCCAGCAGTCAAATACAGGGTATTAACTCCGGGGAGCTGTTTTTT.